This TCR beta chain was observed in a study of blood T cells in healthy people across ages. The wider study: Researchers report that template switching captured about one barcoded beta molecule per two T cells.

With V trimmed by 0 bases and J by 8 bases, 9 bases remained unmatched. This CDR3 region has 16 residues. Germline loops: CDR1 MGHDK, CDR2 SYGVNS. Using a J-beta primer mix together with a sample-barcoded 5' primer, a second PCR was run for roughly 6 to 11 cycles. Each cDNA molecule was tagged by a template-switch adaptor with 12 random nucleotides. Each CDR3 protein gets one entry after TCRdb re-called the 5' RACE reads with MiXCR. The sample shows about 830,000 distinct CDR3 sequences, 55% to 65% of them seen only once. This clonotype was seen a handful of times. The sample was blood. The chain couples TRBV25-1 to TRBJ2-1, with 8 nucleotides matching TRBD2. This clonotype was sampled from a man aged 25 to 45 in good health. CDR3 bases: TGTGCCAGCAGTGAATATACGGGGGGGCCTCTATATGAGCAGTTCTTC. Translated: CASSEYTGGPLYEQFF.